This T cell receptor (beta chain) was profiled in a study of shared clonotypes between healthy human individuals. Study information: Donors had three CD4 naive, three CD4 memory, two CD8 naive and one CD8 memory plate apiece.

Broader study findings: What limited the represented genetic and exposure-history diversity was the small number of donors.

Several immunoSEQ plates received, in even portions, the genomic DNA of each subset. About 30,000 T cell genomes (roughly 190 ng DNA) went into each sorted-subset replicate. Repertoires were generated with immunoSEQ multiplex PCR, while TCRdb's copy carries only in-frame clones and drops some. The data show about 1.5 million clones, with 95% to 99% seen just once and about 0.4% held by the top ten. As to this clone: Its antigen is unknown.

Germline V gives CDR1 MDHEN, CDR2 SYDVKM. CDR3 size: 14 residues. Trimming left V 3 bases short and J 6 bases short, with 12 bases between. The source material was naive CD4+ T cells sorted from blood. Specified subset: CD45RA+ positively selected. This chain links TRBV28 with TRBJ2-1; D is perhaps TRBD1 (6 bases). This clonotype was sampled from a man aged 25 to 40 in good health. The CDR3 DNA is TGTGCCAGCAGTTTGACAGGTCTATCCAATGAGCAGTTCTTC. This sequence encodes CASSLTGLSNEQFF.